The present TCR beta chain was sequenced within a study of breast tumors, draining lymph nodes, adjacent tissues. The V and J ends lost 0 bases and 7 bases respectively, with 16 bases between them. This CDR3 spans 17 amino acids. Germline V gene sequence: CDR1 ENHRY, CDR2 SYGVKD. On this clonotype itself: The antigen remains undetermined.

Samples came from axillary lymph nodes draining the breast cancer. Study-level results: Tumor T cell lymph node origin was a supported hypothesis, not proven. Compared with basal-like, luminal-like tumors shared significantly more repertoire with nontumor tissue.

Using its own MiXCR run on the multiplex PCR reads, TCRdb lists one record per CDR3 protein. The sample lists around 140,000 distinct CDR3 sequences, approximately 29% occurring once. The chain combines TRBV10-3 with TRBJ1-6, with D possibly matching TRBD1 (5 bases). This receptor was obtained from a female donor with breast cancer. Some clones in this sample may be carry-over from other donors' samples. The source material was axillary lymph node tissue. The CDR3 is CAISESTCVGGNSPLHF. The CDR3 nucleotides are TGTGCCATCAGTGAGTCGACCTGTGTGGGGGGAAATTCACCCCTCCACTTT.